The rows below give T cell receptor beta chains drawn from one sample of a study of blood T cell repertoires in COVID-19. Sequencing was performed with immunoSEQ multiplex PCR; in TCRdb, only in-frame clones are kept and a portion is missing. The top ten clones hold 3% to 4% of a sample with some 200,000 clones, approximately 87% of them seen once. The sequenced sample consisted of peripheral blood. The receptors derive from a man between 18 and 35 years old with active or convalescent COVID-19. Both conserved end residues are part of each CDR3. The D gene is left open where the match is weak. A clone size is listed for some rows: how often the clone was seen (once, few, many), or a class if it is expanded.

.,TRBV2,.,TRBJ1-5,TGTGCCAGCCGAGCCGGAGTTAATCAGCCCCAGCATTTT,CASRAGVNQPQHF
.,TRBV6-5,.,TRBJ2-1,TGTGCCAGCAGTTACGATCCTAGTCGGAATGAGCAGTTCTTC,CASSYDPSRNEQFF
TRBD1,TRBV6-5,once,TRBJ1-5,TGTGCCAGCAGCCCAGCGACAGGGCCCAATCAGCCCCAGCATTTT,CASSPATGPNQPQHF
TRBD2,TRBV2,.,TRBJ2-5,TGTGCCAGCAGTCGGACTAGCGGGGGATGTAACTTC,CASSRTSGGCNF
TRBD1,TRBV19,.,TRBJ1-1,TGTGCCAGTAGTGTACAGGGGGGCGGGACTGAAGCTTTCTTT,CASSVQGGGTEAFF
TRBD2,TRBV19,.,TRBJ2-1,TGTGCCAGCCGAGCGGGGGCGGGGGACAATGAGCAGTTCTTC,CASRAGAGDNEQFF
TRBD1,TRBV19,.,TRBJ1-2,TGTGCCAGTAGTGCCCGGGACAGCCTTGTCTATGGCTACACCTTC,CASSARDSLVYGYTF
TRBD1,TRBV29-1,.,TRBJ2-1,TGCAGCGTTCGAGGGACAGGGTTATACAATGAGCAGTTCTTC,CSVRGTGLYNEQFF
TRBD2,TRBV4-3,.,TRBJ2-3,TGCGCCAGCAGCCAAGGGATTCCAGCGGGAGGGGGCACAGATACGCAGTATTTT,CASSQGIPAGGGTDTQYF
.,TRBV5-1,.,TRBJ1-2,TGCGCCAGCAGCTTTACAGACGGTCCCTATGGCTACACCTTC,CASSFTDGPYGYTF
TRBD1,TRBV10-3,.,TRBJ2-1,TGTGCCATCAGTCCGACAGGGGAAAATGAGCAGTTCTTC,CAISPTGENEQFF
.,TRBV9,.,TRBJ2-5,TGTGCCAGCAGCGTAGGAAGCGGGCAAGAGACCCAGTACTTC,CASSVGSGQETQYF
.,TRBV11-2,.,TRBJ2-7,TGTGCCAGCAGCTTTACAGGGAGCTCCTACGAGCAGTACTTC,CASSFTGSSYEQYF
.,TRBV13,.,TRBJ1-4,TGTGCCAGCAGCTCGACCAGGGGCCTGGGGGAAAAACTGTTTTTT,CASSSTRGLGEKLFF
.,TRBV9,.,TRBJ2-1,TGTGCCAGCAGCGTAGCCCAGACGGCGGTCGTCTCCAATGAGCAGTTCTTC,CASSVAQTAVVSNEQFF
TRBD2,TRBV10-3,.,TRBJ2-1,TGTGCCATCAGTGAGTCGTCTAGCGGGAGGGCCGGAGGGCAGTTCTTC,CAISESSSGRAGGQFF
.,TRBV5-8,.,TRBJ2-7,TGTGCCAGCAAGAGGCGGTTGGAGGTCGAGCAGTACTTC,CASKRRLEVEQYF
.,TRBV6-5,once,TRBJ1-2,TGTGCCAGCAGTTACCAGGGGCCCTATGGCTACACCTTC,CASSYQGPYGYTF
.,TRBV9,.,TRBJ2-7,TGTGCCAGCAGCCCGGGGCACAGGGTCGGCTACGAGCAGTACTTC,CASSPGHRVGYEQYF
.,TRBV7-8,.,TRBJ2-2,TGTGCCAGCAGCTTAGTGGGCCCCACCGGGGAGCTGTTTTTT,CASSLVGPTGELFF
.,TRBV19,.,TRBJ1-1,TGTGCCAGTAGTTCAATCCCCAGGTACACTGAAGCTTTCTTT,CASSSIPRYTEAFF
.,TRBV19,once,TRBJ1-1,TGTGCCAGTAGCACCGTTTTACATGTTGAAGCTTTCTTT,CASSTVLHVEAFF
.,TRBV28,.,TRBJ1-1,TGTGCCAGCAGTTTACAGGAGAACACTGAAGCTTTCTTT,CASSLQENTEAFF
.,TRBV2,.,TRBJ2-5,TGTGCCAGCAGACCGCTCCCTCAGACTATTCAAGAGACCCAGTACTTC,CASRPLPQTIQETQYF
.,TRBV21-1,.,TRBJ1-5,TGTGCCAGCAGCACCCCGGGGGAGGGACGGGGGTTGAGGACGCCCCAGCATTTT,CASSTPGEGRGLRTPQHF
.,TRBV2,.,TRBJ2-3,TGTGCCAGTGGAGGGGGTGGCGGGAGTCAAGATACGCAGTATTTT,CASGGGGGSQDTQYF
.,TRBV29-1,few,TRBJ2-1,TGCAGCGTTGCCCAGGGGAATGAGCAGTTCTTC,CSVAQGNEQFF
.,TRBV5-1,.,TRBJ1-2,TGCGCCAGCAGCCTAATAAAGGAGGCGGGCTACACCTTC,CASSLIKEAGYTF
TRBD1,TRBV5-1,.,TRBJ1-4,TGCGCCAGCAGCTTGAACAGGGGGTTGAGTGAAAAACTGTTTTTT,CASSLNRGLSEKLFF
.,TRBV5-1,.,TRBJ1-5,TGCGCCAGCAGCTCGGACGGGAGTGAGGAGCCCCAGCATTTT,CASSSDGSEEPQHF
.,TRBV6-5,.,TRBJ1-1,TGTGCCAGCACCCACCTGCGGATTAGGGAGACTGAAGCTTTCTTT,CASTHLRIRETEAFF
.,TRBV7-2,.,TRBJ1-5,TGTGCCAGCAGCTTAGCGATACAGATCAGCAATCAGCCCCAGCATTTT,CASSLAIQISNQPQHF
.,TRBV20-1,.,TRBJ2-7,TGCAGTGCTTCGCAGAGGCACGAGCAGTACTTC,CSASQRHEQYF
.,TRBV12-3/TRBV12-4,few,TRBJ1-5,TGTGCCAGCAGTTTTGGGGGAGGTCAGCCCCAGCATTTT,CASSFGGGQPQHF
.,TRBV30,.,TRBJ2-3,TGTGCCTGGTCGGAGGGAACAGATACGCAGTATTTT,CAWSEGTDTQYF
.,TRBV4-1,.,TRBJ1-4,TGCGCCAGCAGCGCCCACCCTAGAGGGCTTAAGGGTGAAAAACTGTTTTTT,CASSAHPRGLKGEKLFF
TRBD1,TRBV11-2,.,TRBJ2-1,TGTGCCAGCAGCGGTCGAGGGGGCAGCGCCTACAATGAGCAGTTCTTC,CASSGRGGSAYNEQFF
.,TRBV6-5,.,TRBJ1-3,TGTGCCAGCAGGAGCGAACTTTACTCTGGAAACACCATATATTTT,CASRSELYSGNTIYF
TRBD1,TRBV11-3,.,TRBJ1-5,TGTGCCAGCAGCTTAGAAGGGACAGGGAATCAGCCCCAGCATTTT,CASSLEGTGNQPQHF
TRBD1,TRBV19,.,TRBJ2-2,TGTGCCAGTAGTCTAACCCCGACAGGGGTTCCCGGGGAGCTGTTTTTT,CASSLTPTGVPGELFF
.,TRBV5-1,.,TRBJ1-4,TGCGCCAGCAGCTCGGGGGATACTGATGAAAAACTGTTTTTT,CASSSGDTDEKLFF
.,TRBV28,.,TRBJ2-3,TGTGCCAGCAGTTTTTTGTCTAGCACAGATACGCAGTATTTT,CASSFLSSTDTQYF
.,TRBV6-5,.,TRBJ1-1,TGTGCCAGCAGTTACTCGGGGGCGGGTGAAGCTTTCTTT,CASSYSGAGEAFF
TRBD1,TRBV4-1,once,TRBJ1-6,TGCGCCAGCAGCCAGGGACAGGATAATTCACCCCTCCACTTT,CASSQGQDNSPLHF